This is a list of T cell receptor beta chains from one sample in a study of PD-1 blockade in classical Hodgkin lymphoma. The assay was immunoSEQ multiplex PCR, and TCRdb's table has in-frame clones only and misses some. The repertoire holds around 16,000 clones, with 60% to 85% as singletons. Sequencing used CD4+ T cells from blood, obtained before the fourth cycle of nivolumab. The source of these receptors is a human donor with classical Hodgkin lymphoma. Both conserved end residues are part of each CDR3. Each record gives: clone size, D gene, V gene, J gene, CDR3 DNA, CDR3 protein. The D gene is left open where the match is weak. Size is stated for part of the rows, as once, few or many counts, or as a class when the clone is expanded.

clone_size: once; d_call: .; v_call: TRBV2; j_call: TRBJ1-1; cdr3_nt: TGTGTCAAAGGCCGTATTAACACTGAAGCTTTCTTT; cdr3_aa: CVKGRINTEAFF
clone_size: .; d_call: .; v_call: TRBV7-9; j_call: TRBJ1-2; cdr3_nt: TGTGCCAGCAGCTTAAGGGATAGCCCCTTCTATGGCTACACCTTC; cdr3_aa: CASSLRDSPFYGYTF
clone_size: .; d_call: .; v_call: TRBV5-8; j_call: TRBJ1-5; cdr3_nt: TGTGCCAGCAGCTTGGGGGACTCAAATCGGAATCAGCCCCAGCATTTT; cdr3_aa: CASSLGDSNRNQPQHF
clone_size: once; d_call: .; v_call: TRBV7-8; j_call: TRBJ2-7; cdr3_nt: TGTGCCAGCAGCGCTAACCGGGACTTCTACGAGCAGTACTTC; cdr3_aa: CASSANRDFYEQYF
clone_size: .; d_call: TRBD2; v_call: TRBV6-6; j_call: TRBJ2-3; cdr3_nt: TGTGCCAGCAGTCCGGGCGGGAGCGCGGATACGCAGTATTTT; cdr3_aa: CASSPGGSADTQYF
clone_size: .; d_call: TRBD1; v_call: TRBV19; j_call: TRBJ1-2; cdr3_nt: TGTGCCAGTAGTATAAGGACAGGATGGAGTCATGGCTACACCTTC; cdr3_aa: CASSIRTGWSHGYTF
clone_size: .; d_call: .; v_call: TRBV6-4; j_call: TRBJ2-3; cdr3_nt: TGTGCCAGCAGTGAAGTGGGTCTAGACACAGATACGCAGTATTTT; cdr3_aa: CASSEVGLDTDTQYF
clone_size: .; d_call: TRBD1; v_call: TRBV15; j_call: TRBJ2-2; cdr3_nt: TGTGCCACCAGCCCCGGGGAGACAGGGATGACCGGGGAGCTGTTTTTT; cdr3_aa: CATSPGETGMTGELFF
clone_size: .; d_call: TRBD1; v_call: TRBV11-2; j_call: TRBJ2-7; cdr3_nt: TGTGCCAGCAGCGGAACCGGGACAGGGCGCTACGAGCAGTACTTC; cdr3_aa: CASSGTGTGRYEQYF
clone_size: .; d_call: .; v_call: TRBV5-4; j_call: TRBJ2-3; cdr3_nt: TGTGCCAGCAGCTCCGTACAGAGGAGTAAAGATACGCAGTATTTT; cdr3_aa: CASSSVQRSKDTQYF
clone_size: .; d_call: TRBD2; v_call: TRBV6-4; j_call: TRBJ2-7; cdr3_nt: TGTGCCAGCAGTGAATTAGGAACTAGCGGGAGAGGTTCCTACGAGCAGTACTTC; cdr3_aa: CASSELGTSGRGSYEQYF
clone_size: .; d_call: .; v_call: TRBV28; j_call: TRBJ1-1; cdr3_nt: TGTGCCAGCGGCTATGGGCTAAGCGCGGCGGCCGCCGCTGAAGCTTTCTTT; cdr3_aa: CASGYGLSAAAAAEAFF
clone_size: .; d_call: .; v_call: TRBV6-5; j_call: TRBJ1-2; cdr3_nt: TGTGCCAGCAGGGATACAGGGCCCGGCTACACCTTC; cdr3_aa: CASRDTGPGYTF
clone_size: .; d_call: .; v_call: TRBV25-1; j_call: TRBJ2-1; cdr3_nt: TGTGCCAGCAGTGAATCTGGGAGGAATGAGCAGTTCTTC; cdr3_aa: CASSESGRNEQFF
clone_size: .; d_call: .; v_call: TRBV4-1; j_call: TRBJ1-5; cdr3_nt: TGCGCCAGCAGCCAAGTCTCGGGGGAGGGCAATCAGCCCCAGCATTTT; cdr3_aa: CASSQVSGEGNQPQHF
clone_size: .; d_call: .; v_call: TRBV19; j_call: TRBJ2-7; cdr3_nt: TGTGCCAGTAGTATAGAATGGACACCCAGGAGCTCCTACGAGCAGTACTTC; cdr3_aa: CASSIEWTPRSSYEQYF
clone_size: once; d_call: TRBD1; v_call: TRBV5-1; j_call: TRBJ2-4; cdr3_nt: TGCGCCAGCAGCTTGGGGCAGGGGGACAAAAACATTCAGTACTTC; cdr3_aa: CASSLGQGDKNIQYF
clone_size: .; d_call: .; v_call: TRBV10-3; j_call: TRBJ2-7; cdr3_nt: TGTGCCATCAGTGAGCGGGGTCTTGCGCAGTACTTC; cdr3_aa: CAISERGLAQYF
clone_size: .; d_call: TRBD2; v_call: TRBV7-9; j_call: TRBJ2-7; cdr3_nt: TGTGCCAGCAGCCGACTAGCGGGAGGGCCGGGTGAGCAGTACTTC; cdr3_aa: CASSRLAGGPGEQYF
clone_size: .; d_call: .; v_call: TRBV15; j_call: TRBJ1-2; cdr3_nt: TGTGCCACCAGCAGAGATCTGGGGGGGGTGGGCTATGGCTACACCTTC; cdr3_aa: CATSRDLGGVGYGYTF
clone_size: .; d_call: TRBD2; v_call: TRBV6-6; j_call: TRBJ2-7; cdr3_nt: TGTGCCAGCAGCCGAGGTAGCGGGTCCTACGAGCAGTACTTC; cdr3_aa: CASSRGSGSYEQYF
clone_size: once; d_call: .; v_call: TRBV6-5; j_call: TRBJ1-5; cdr3_nt: TGTGCCAGCAGGGCTTCGGGGGGGAGGCAGCCCCAGCATTTT; cdr3_aa: CASRASGGRQPQHF
clone_size: few; d_call: TRBD1; v_call: TRBV5-6; j_call: TRBJ2-3; cdr3_nt: TGTGCCAGCAGCGAAACAGGGGGCGAGGATACGCAGTATTTT; cdr3_aa: CASSETGGEDTQYF
clone_size: .; d_call: TRBD1; v_call: TRBV27; j_call: TRBJ2-7; cdr3_nt: TGTGCCAGCAGCCGGACAGGAGGAACCTACGAGCAGTACTTC; cdr3_aa: CASSRTGGTYEQYF
clone_size: .; d_call: TRBD1; v_call: TRBV7-9; j_call: TRBJ2-7; cdr3_nt: TGTGCCAGCAGCCTCCGACAGGGAAGCTCCTACGAGCAGTACTTC; cdr3_aa: CASSLRQGSSYEQYF
clone_size: .; d_call: TRBD2; v_call: TRBV2; j_call: TRBJ2-2; cdr3_nt: TGTGCCAGCAGGCGAGGGACTAGCGGGACCGGGGAGCTGTTTTTT; cdr3_aa: CASRRGTSGTGELFF
clone_size: .; d_call: .; v_call: TRBV19; j_call: TRBJ1-2; cdr3_nt: TGTGCCAGTAGTATCCTCTCTGCTCAGGGGCGGATAGGCTACACCTTC; cdr3_aa: CASSILSAQGRIGYTF
clone_size: .; d_call: .; v_call: TRBV6-4; j_call: TRBJ2-6; cdr3_nt: TGTGCCAGCAGTGCTGTTTTCTCTGGGGCCAACGTCCTGACTTTC; cdr3_aa: CASSAVFSGANVLTF
clone_size: once; d_call: .; v_call: TRBV18; j_call: TRBJ2-2; cdr3_nt: TGTGCCAGCTCACCACGTACGGCCGTTTGGCTGTTTTTT; cdr3_aa: CASSPRTAVWLFF
clone_size: .; d_call: .; v_call: TRBV5-1; j_call: TRBJ1-4; cdr3_nt: TGCGCCAGCAGCTCCGACAGTTTCGGAGGTGAAAAACTGTTTTTT; cdr3_aa: CASSSDSFGGEKLFF